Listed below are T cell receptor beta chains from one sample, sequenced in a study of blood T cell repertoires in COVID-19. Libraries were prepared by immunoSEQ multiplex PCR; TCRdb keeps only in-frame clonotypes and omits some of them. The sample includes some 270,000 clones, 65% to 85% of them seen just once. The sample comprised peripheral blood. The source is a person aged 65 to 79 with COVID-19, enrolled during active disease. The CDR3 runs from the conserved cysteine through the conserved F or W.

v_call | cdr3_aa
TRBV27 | CASSPGDRWDYGYTF
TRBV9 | CASSRNTGQSPLHF
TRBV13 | CASSFGTSGEEQFF
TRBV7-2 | CASSPVVGGKGNSPLHF
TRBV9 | CASSPTGAYEQYF
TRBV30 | CAWSVGGRGEAFF
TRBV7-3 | CANHPGAGVYYGYTF
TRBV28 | CASSSPGGGGADTQYF
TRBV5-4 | CAASNAGGTYNEQFF
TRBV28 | CASSLLGGLDSWQPQHF
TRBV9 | CASSLAGGLSYNEQFF
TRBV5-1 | CASSLEAGGTEAFF
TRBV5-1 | CASSLGPAVTGTYEQYF
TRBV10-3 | CAIRDRGLGGNTIYF
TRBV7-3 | CASSPGTSGELFF
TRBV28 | CASSLPSRGEQYF
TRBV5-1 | CASSLVGLVSTGELFF
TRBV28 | CASRRDRGVTEAFF
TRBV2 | CASSAPRAGPNQPQHF
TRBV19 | CASSRGQTGEKLFF
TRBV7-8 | CASSLGLAGFTGELFF
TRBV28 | CASSSTDTQYF
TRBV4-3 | CASSGKTGHDTQYF
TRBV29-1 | CSVSWTANTEAFF
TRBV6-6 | CASSYEGAVYEQYF
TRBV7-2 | CASSLSLAPDTQYF
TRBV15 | CATSSPSGRGEKLFF
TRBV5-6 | CASTDDYPSTDTQYF
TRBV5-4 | CASGGDLYNEQFF
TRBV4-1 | CASSLAPDRNTEAFF
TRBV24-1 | CATSDPLPGQQETQYF
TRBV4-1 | CASSQGQADSSSYNSPLHF
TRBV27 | CASRDRVLSNQPQHF
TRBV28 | CASSFSLTSGRAFENEQFF
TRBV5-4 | CASSREGDGEQFF
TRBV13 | CASRLRQKTQETQYF
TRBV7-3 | CASSQGGGTQYF
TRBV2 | CASSPRWTGGTGELFF
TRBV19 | CASGPQGTANEKLFF
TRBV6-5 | CASRLIGTASYEQYF
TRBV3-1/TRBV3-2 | CASSPAPFSLQYF
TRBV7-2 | CASSLGGGSNTGELFF
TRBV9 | CASSVGQGGETQYF
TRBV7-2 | CASSSNRGPDIQYF
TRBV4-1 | CASSQDIRRGASSYNEQFF
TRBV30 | CAWSAVLGDLFNTGELFF
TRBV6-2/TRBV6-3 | CASSYQDRGGYTF
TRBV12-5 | CASGGLAGVFWETQYF
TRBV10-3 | CAISEFGTSGTTGDEQYF
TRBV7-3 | CASSRQGNTEAFF
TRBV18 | CASSPSGDSGNTIYF
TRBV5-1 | CASSYPSGGSDTQYF
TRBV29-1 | CSVETGRGLEAFF